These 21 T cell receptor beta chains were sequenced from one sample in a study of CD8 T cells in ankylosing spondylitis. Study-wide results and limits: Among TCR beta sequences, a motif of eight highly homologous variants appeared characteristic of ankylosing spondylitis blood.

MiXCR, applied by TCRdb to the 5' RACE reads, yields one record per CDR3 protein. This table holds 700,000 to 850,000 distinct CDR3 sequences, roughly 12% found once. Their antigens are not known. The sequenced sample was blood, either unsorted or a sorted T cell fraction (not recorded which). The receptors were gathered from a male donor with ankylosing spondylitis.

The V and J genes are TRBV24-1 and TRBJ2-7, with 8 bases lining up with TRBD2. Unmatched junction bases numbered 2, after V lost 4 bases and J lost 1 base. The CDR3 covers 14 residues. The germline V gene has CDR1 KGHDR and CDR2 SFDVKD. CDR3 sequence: CATSESSGSYEQYF. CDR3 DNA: TGTGCCACCAGTGAATCTAGCGGGTCCTACGAGCAGTACTTC.

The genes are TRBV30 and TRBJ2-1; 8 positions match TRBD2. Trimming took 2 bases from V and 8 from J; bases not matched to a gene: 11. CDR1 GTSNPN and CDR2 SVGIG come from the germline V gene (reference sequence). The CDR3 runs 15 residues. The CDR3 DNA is TGTGCCTGGAGTAGGCTAGCGGGCGAGCTTGATGAGCAGTTCTTC. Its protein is CAWSRLAGELDEQFF.

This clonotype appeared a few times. CDR3 in DNA: TGTGCCACCACCCCGGACAGGGCTAATCAGCCCCAGCATTTT. Translating gives CATTPDRANQPQHF. The J gene is TRBJ1-5, the V gene TRBV10-3; 8 bases are a match to TRBD1. Germline V gene data show CDR1 as ENHRY and CDR2 as SYGVKD. The J segment lost 4 bases and the V segment lost 10 bases, leaving 9 bases of the junction unmatched. The CDR3 consists of 14 residues.

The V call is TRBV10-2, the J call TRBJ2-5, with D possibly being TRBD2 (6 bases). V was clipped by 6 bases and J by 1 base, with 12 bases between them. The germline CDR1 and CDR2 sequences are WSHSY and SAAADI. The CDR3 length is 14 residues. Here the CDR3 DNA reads TGCGCCAGCAGCACTACTAGCACCCAAGAGACCCAGTACTTC. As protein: CASSTTSTQETQYF.

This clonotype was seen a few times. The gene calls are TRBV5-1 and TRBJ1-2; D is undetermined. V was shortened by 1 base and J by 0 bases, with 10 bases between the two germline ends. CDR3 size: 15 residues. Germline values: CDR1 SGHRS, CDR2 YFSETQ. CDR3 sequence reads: CASSLFTGTNYGYTF. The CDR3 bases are TGCGCCAGCAGCTTGTTCACCGGGACTAACTATGGCTACACCTTC.

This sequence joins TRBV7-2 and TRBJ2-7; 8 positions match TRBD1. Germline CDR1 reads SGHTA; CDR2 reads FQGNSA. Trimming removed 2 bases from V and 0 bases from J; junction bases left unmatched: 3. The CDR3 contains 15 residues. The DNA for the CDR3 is TGTGCCAGCAGCTTAAGGGACAGGAGCTCCTACGAGCAGTACTTC. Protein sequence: CASSLRDRSSYEQYF.

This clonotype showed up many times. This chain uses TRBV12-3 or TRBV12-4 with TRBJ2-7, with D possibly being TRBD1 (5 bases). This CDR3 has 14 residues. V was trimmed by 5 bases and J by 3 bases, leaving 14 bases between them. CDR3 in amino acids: CASSPGQSFYEQYF. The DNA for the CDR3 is TGTGCCAGCAGTCCAGGGCAATCTTTCTACGAGCAGTACTTC.

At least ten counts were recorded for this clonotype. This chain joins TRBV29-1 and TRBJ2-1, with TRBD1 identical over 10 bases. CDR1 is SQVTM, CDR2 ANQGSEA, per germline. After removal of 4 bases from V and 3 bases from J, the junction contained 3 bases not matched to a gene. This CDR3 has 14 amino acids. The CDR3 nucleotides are TGCAGCGTTGGGGACAGGGGAAACTACAATGAGCAGTTCTTC. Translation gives CSVGDRGNYNEQFF.

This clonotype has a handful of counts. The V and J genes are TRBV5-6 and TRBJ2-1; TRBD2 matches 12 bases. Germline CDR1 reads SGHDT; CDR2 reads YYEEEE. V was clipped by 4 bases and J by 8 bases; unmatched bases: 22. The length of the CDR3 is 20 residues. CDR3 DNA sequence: TGTGCCAGCAGCCCGGTGGTGACTAGCGGGAGAAATGCGAGGCCCGATGAGCAGTTCTTC. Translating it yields CASSPVVTSGRNARPDEQFF.

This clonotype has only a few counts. CDR3 loop: CASSWAGQGVAFF. DNA for the CDR3: TGTGCCAGCAGTTGGGCAGGACAGGGGGTGGCTTTCTTT. V is TRBV6-6 and J is TRBJ1-1; 10 bases are a match to TRBD1. With 4 bases clipped from V and 11 bases from J, the junction kept 7 bases outside the gene matches. The CDR3 is made up of 13 amino acids. Looked up from germline, CDR1 is MNHNY and CDR2 is SVGAGI (reference sequence).

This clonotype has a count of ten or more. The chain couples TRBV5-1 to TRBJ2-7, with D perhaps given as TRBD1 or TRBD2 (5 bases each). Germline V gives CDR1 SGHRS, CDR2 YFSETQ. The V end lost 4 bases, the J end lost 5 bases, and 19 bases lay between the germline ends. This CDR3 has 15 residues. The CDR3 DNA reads TGCGCCAGCAGCCCGGGATCCTCAAGGGGACACGAGCAGTACTTC. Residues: CASSPGSSRGHEQYF.

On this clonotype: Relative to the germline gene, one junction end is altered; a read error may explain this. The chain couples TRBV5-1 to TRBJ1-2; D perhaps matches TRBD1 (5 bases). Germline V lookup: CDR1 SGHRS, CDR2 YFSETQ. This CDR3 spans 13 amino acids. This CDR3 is CTSSSGHDYGYTF. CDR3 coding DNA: TGCACCAGCAGCTCAGGACACGACTATGGCTACACCTTC.

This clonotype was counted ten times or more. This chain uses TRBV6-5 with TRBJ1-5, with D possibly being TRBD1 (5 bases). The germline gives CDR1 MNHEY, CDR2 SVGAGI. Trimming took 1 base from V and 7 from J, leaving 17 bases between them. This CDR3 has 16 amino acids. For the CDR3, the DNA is TGTGCCAGCAGTTACTTAGGGTGGGAGGGGTGGCAGCCCCAGCATTTT. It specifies CASSYLGWEGWQPQHF.

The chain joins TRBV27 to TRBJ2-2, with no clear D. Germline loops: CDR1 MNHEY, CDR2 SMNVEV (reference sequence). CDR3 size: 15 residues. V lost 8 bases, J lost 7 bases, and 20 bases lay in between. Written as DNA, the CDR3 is TGTGCCAGCTCTCTAAATGAGTATAGGGTCGGGGAGCTGTTTTTT. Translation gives CASSLNEYRVGELFF.

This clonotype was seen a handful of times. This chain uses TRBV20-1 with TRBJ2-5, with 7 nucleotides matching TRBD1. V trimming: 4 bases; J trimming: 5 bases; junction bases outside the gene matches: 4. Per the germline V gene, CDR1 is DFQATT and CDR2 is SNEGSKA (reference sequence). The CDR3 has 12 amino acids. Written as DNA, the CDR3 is TGCAGTGCTACCAGGGGGAGCGAGACCCAGTACTTC. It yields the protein CSATRGSETQYF.

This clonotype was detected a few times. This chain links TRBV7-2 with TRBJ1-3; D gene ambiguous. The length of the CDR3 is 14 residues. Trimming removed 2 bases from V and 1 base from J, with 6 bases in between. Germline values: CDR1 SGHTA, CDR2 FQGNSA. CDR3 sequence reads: CASSLHPSGNTIYF. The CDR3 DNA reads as TGTGCCAGCAGCTTACATCCATCTGGAAACACCATATATTTT.

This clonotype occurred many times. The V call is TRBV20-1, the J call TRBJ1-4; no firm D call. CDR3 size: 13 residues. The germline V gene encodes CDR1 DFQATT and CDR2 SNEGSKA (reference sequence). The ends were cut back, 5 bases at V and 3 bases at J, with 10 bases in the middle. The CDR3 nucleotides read TGCAGTGCTTGGTATCGGCCTAATGAAAAACTGTTTTTT. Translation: CSAWYRPNEKLFF.

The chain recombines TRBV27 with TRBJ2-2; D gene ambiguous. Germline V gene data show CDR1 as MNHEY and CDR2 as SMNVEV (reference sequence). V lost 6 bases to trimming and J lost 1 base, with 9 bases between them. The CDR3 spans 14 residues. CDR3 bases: TGTGCCAGCAGCTGGACGGTGAACACCGGGGAGCTGTTTTTT. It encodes CASSWTVNTGELFF.

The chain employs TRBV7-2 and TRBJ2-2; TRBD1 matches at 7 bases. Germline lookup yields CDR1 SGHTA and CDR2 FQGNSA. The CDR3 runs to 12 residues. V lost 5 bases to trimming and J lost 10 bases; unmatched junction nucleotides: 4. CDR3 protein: CASSHTGAELFF. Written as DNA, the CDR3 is TGTGCCAGCAGCCACACAGGGGCGGAGCTGTTTTTT.

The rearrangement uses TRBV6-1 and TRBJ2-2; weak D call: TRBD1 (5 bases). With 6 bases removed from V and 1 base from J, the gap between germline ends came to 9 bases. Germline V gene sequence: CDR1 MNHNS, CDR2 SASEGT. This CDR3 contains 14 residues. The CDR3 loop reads CASSRVGNTGELFF. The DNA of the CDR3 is TGTGCCAGCAGCAGGGTCGGGAACACCGGGGAGCTGTTTTTT.

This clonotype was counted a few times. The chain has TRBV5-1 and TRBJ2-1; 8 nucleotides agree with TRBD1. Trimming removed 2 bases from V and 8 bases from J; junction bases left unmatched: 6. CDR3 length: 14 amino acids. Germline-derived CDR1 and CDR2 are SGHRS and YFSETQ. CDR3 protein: CASSFVAGGDEQFF. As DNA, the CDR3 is TGCGCCAGCAGCTTCGTGGCAGGGGGCGATGAGCAGTTCTTC.